This is a list of T cell receptor beta chains from one sample in a study of cytomegalovirus exposure and HLA in healthy donors. This table comes from immunoSEQ multiplex PCR, and its TCRdb copy is limited to in-frame clones, with some not included. Of under 150,000 clones in the sample, less than 80% were seen once. Source material: PBMCs. These receptors all stem from a man aged 50 to 59 in good health and CMV-seropositive. Both conserved end residues are part of each CDR3. Fields, in order: CDR3 protein, clone size, V gene. Clone size appears in some rows only: once, few, many, or a class for an expanded clone.

CDR3 protein: CSSSLAGDQAFF
clone size: -
V gene: TRBV7-9

CDR3 protein: CASSLGGTYEQYF
clone size: -
V gene: TRBV7-6

CDR3 protein: CASSLGPSYEQYF
clone size: few
V gene: TRBV7-2

CDR3 protein: CASSEFGGNTEAFF
clone size: -
V gene: TRBV25-1

CDR3 protein: CASSIWRGRGNNQPQHF
clone size: -
V gene: TRBV19

CDR3 protein: CASSQDRTGIYGYTF
clone size: -
V gene: TRBV14

CDR3 protein: CASKPRTGDTEAFF
clone size: -
V gene: TRBV2

CDR3 protein: CASRLNRDPTYEQYF
clone size: -
V gene: TRBV6-5

CDR3 protein: CASRGSTYEQYF
clone size: -
V gene: TRBV19

CDR3 protein: CASSFRQGRNTGELFF
clone size: few
V gene: TRBV7-9

CDR3 protein: CASRSGQRRIDEQYF
clone size: -
V gene: TRBV6-1

CDR3 protein: CASSDVAGNTGELFF
clone size: -
V gene: TRBV6-4

CDR3 protein: CASSPLLDNEQFF
clone size: -
V gene: TRBV18

CDR3 protein: CASSLYTQRGRMADTQYF
clone size: -
V gene: TRBV5-1

CDR3 protein: CASSGTGSFDEQYF
clone size: -
V gene: TRBV5-6

CDR3 protein: CASSQVQGGYNEQFF
clone size: -
V gene: TRBV7-9

CDR3 protein: CASSQDRTDTQYF
clone size: few
V gene: TRBV4-1

CDR3 protein: CASTRGGHGDTEAFF
clone size: few
V gene: TRBV9

CDR3 protein: CASISDKNTEAFF
clone size: few
V gene: TRBV6-5

CDR3 protein: CASTPEGGVRTEAFF
clone size: few
V gene: TRBV2

CDR3 protein: CAITPGGSINEQYF
clone size: -
V gene: TRBV10-3

CDR3 protein: CASSNSLTPTSEQYF
clone size: few
V gene: TRBV27

CDR3 protein: CASSRVVQGYEQYF
clone size: -
V gene: TRBV27

CDR3 protein: CASSLRGRGPDEKLFF
clone size: -
V gene: TRBV7-9

CDR3 protein: CASSSIGGQPQHF
clone size: -
V gene: TRBV7-3

CDR3 protein: CASSPGSTEAFF
clone size: once
V gene: TRBV5-1

CDR3 protein: CASSFGDRVHEQYF
clone size: -
V gene: TRBV27

CDR3 protein: CASSQSRQNYGYTF
clone size: -
V gene: TRBV16

CDR3 protein: CASSPDRASDTQYF
clone size: -
V gene: TRBV7-2

CDR3 protein: CASIGDSPRKQYF
clone size: -
V gene: TRBV19

CDR3 protein: CASSPGQGATEAFF
clone size: -
V gene: TRBV18

CDR3 protein: CASMRTRSSIADTQYF
clone size: -
V gene: TRBV2

CDR3 protein: CASSLSTEAFF
clone size: few
V gene: TRBV28

CDR3 protein: CATSADRGNSPLHF
clone size: few
V gene: TRBV15

CDR3 protein: CASSPRTGGETQYF
clone size: few
V gene: TRBV11-2

CDR3 protein: CASSYSSNYGYTF
clone size: few
V gene: TRBV6-5

CDR3 protein: CASRPGQGQPQHF
clone size: few
V gene: TRBV19

CDR3 protein: CANSGTPNTEAFF
clone size: -
V gene: TRBV6-1

CDR3 protein: CASSIPREGGQPQHF
clone size: -
V gene: TRBV19

CDR3 protein: CASSVVGGNTEAFF
clone size: -
V gene: TRBV9

CDR3 protein: CASSVTGGDSEAFF
clone size: -
V gene: TRBV7-8

CDR3 protein: CASSKELAADTQYF
clone size: -
V gene: TRBV7-2

CDR3 protein: CASTMGQGAYEQYF
clone size: once
V gene: TRBV7-2

CDR3 protein: CASSLDRARYGYTF
clone size: few
V gene: TRBV5-1

CDR3 protein: CASSNLPGQANYGYTF
clone size: -
V gene: TRBV19

CDR3 protein: CASSAGQGAGIGGYTF
clone size: few
V gene: TRBV9

CDR3 protein: CASSGRTSGSNEQFF
clone size: -
V gene: TRBV7-9

CDR3 protein: CASSLDGQMNTEAFF
clone size: -
V gene: TRBV11-2

CDR3 protein: CASSTRQGAYGYTF
clone size: -
V gene: TRBV5-1